The 26 T cell receptor beta chains below come from one sample, sequenced in a study of blood T cells in healthy people across ages. The authors ran a second PCR of about 6 to 11 cycles using a sample-barcoded 5' primer and a J-beta primer mix. TCRdb passed the 5' RACE reads through MiXCR, listing each CDR3 protein once. The table has roughly 830,000 distinct CDR3 sequences, approximately 67% seen once. The sample taken for sequencing was blood. These receptors were taken from a man aged 30-40 years in good health.

The chain joins TRBV20-1 to TRBJ2-3; 8 nucleotides align to TRBD2. V was pared by 3 bases and J by 5 bases, with 10 bases of the junction left unmatched. Per the germline V gene, CDR1 is DFQATT and CDR2 is SNEGSKA (reference sequence). The CDR3 length is 15 residues. CDR3 nucleotides: TGCAGTGCTAGCGGCAAGCGGGGGTACGTAGATACGCAGTATTTT. It translates to CSASGKRGYVDTQYF.

On this clonotype itself: This may be a read error: a much more frequent sequence differs by one nucleotide. This chain links TRBV20-1 with TRBJ1-4; TRBD1 might be the D (6 bases). V shed 0 bases and J shed 10 bases, with 15 bases lying between them. Germline values: CDR1 DFQATT, CDR2 SNEGSKA (reference sequence). The CDR3 has 14 amino acids. The CDR3 DNA is TGCAGTGCTAGAGAGAAACAGGGATGGGCAAAACTGTTTTTT. It specifies CSAREKQGWAKLFF.

The chain combines TRBV11-2 with TRBJ2-7; TRBD2 matches at 8 bases. V gave up 5 bases and J gave up 4 bases; unmatched junction bases: 13. The CDR3 length is 16 residues. Germline-derived CDR1 and CDR2 are SGHAT and FQNNGV. The CDR3 region is CASSQAVFAGGYEQYF. In DNA form, the CDR3 reads TGTGCCAGCAGCCAGGCGGTCTTCGCGGGGGGATACGAGCAGTACTTC. Drawing the rest from reference TRBV11-2 and TRBJ2-7, the complete variable domain is EAGVAQSPRYKIIEKRQSVAFWCNPISGHATLYWYQQILGQGPKLLIQFQNNGVVDDSQLPKDRFSAERLKGVDSTLKIQPAKLEDSAVYLCASSQAVFAGGYEQYFGPGTRLTVT.

CDR3 in amino acids: CSARENEKLFF. The CDR3 coding sequence is TGCAGTGCTAGAGAGAATGAAAAACTGTTTTTT. The chain uses TRBV20-1 and TRBJ1-4; D unresolved. V lost 0 bases and J lost 5, with 1 base in between. Germline V gives CDR1 DFQATT, CDR2 SNEGSKA (reference sequence). The CDR3 runs to 11 residues.

This CDR3 is CASSFQGASRAFF. DNA for the CDR3: TGTGCCAGCAGCTTTCAGGGGGCTAGTAGGGCTTTCTTT. The V call is TRBV5-4, the J call TRBJ1-1; 8 positions agree with TRBD1. Germline V gene lookup returns CDR1 SGHNT and CDR2 YYREEE (reference sequence). With 2 bases clipped from V and 11 bases from J, the junction kept 8 bases outside the gene matches. The CDR3 is 13 amino acids.

This clonotype was observed a handful of times. The rearrangement joins TRBV20-1 to TRBJ2-7, with 10 positions matching TRBD2. V was pared by 5 bases and J by 4 bases, with 11 bases of the junction left unmatched. The CDR3 is 15 residues long. Germline V CDR1 and CDR2: DFQATT, SNEGSKA (reference sequence). DNA of the CDR3: TGCAGTGCTGGACAAAAAGCGGGAGGGCCGTACGAGCAGTACTTC. Amino acid sequence: CSAGQKAGGPYEQYF.

The chain carries TRBV30 and TRBJ1-2; a weak D match, TRBD1 (5 bases). Deletions cut 5 bases from V and 4 bases from J, with 11 bases between. The CDR3 runs to 12 residues. CDR1 and CDR2 from the germline V gene are GTSNPN and SVGIG (reference sequence). As DNA, the CDR3 is TGTGCCTGGTTGGGGGGTTTCTATGGCTACACCTTC. Its protein is CAWLGGFYGYTF.

V and J are TRBV10-3 and TRBJ1-2; D is ambiguous. Germline V gene lookup returns CDR1 ENHRY and CDR2 SYGVKD. The CDR3 contains 15 residues. Trimming removed 3 bases at V and 3 bases at J, with 14 bases between. Here the CDR3 reads CAISDMALGDYGYTF. The CDR3 coding sequence is TGTGCCATCAGTGACATGGCTCTCGGGGACTATGGCTACACCTTC.

This chain uses TRBV3-1 with TRBJ2-5; the D is unclear. Trimming shortened V by 0 bases and J by 5 bases, and 13 bases separated the two germline ends. The germline V gene encodes CDR1 LGHDT and CDR2 YNNKEL (reference sequence). The CDR3 covers 15 residues. The chain's CDR3 is CASSQERFALETQYF. The CDR3, as DNA: TGTGCCAGCAGCCAAGAGCGCTTTGCGTTGGAGACCCAGTACTTC.

J is TRBJ2-7 and V is TRBV7-2, with TRBD1 matching 8 bases. Germline lookup yields CDR1 SGHTA and CDR2 FQGNSA. The CDR3 runs 18 residues. The J segment lost 2 bases and the V segment lost 4 bases, leaving 16 bases of the junction unmatched. DNA for the CDR3: TGTGCCAGCAGCTCTAGGACAGGGCGGTCTCAAATAACCTACGAGCAGTACTTC. This sequence encodes CASSSRTGRSQITYEQYF.

The V call is TRBV6-1, the J call TRBJ2-5, with 15 bases identical to TRBD2. Germline-derived CDR1 and CDR2 are MNHNS and SASEGT. Trimming cost V 5 bases and J 11 bases; bases outside gene matches: 15. This CDR3 comprises 17 residues. The DNA of the CDR3 is TGTGCCAGCAGTCCCGGGACTAGCGGGGGGAACCTTTGGAAGCAGTACTTC. Translated, it gives CASSPGTSGGNLWKQYF.

The chain links TRBV2 to TRBJ1-1; unclear D gene. Germline V CDR1 and CDR2: SNHLY, FYNNEI. V dropped 0 bases and J dropped 1 base, with 9 bases sitting between them. The CDR3 totals 15 residues. CDR3 nucleotide sequence: TGTGCCAGCAGTGAAGCCGAGGAACCGAACACTGAAGCTTTCTTT. Protein sequence: CASSEAEEPNTEAFF.

V gene TRBV12-3 or TRBV12-4 combines with J gene TRBJ2-3; D might be TRBD1 (6 bases). The V end was cut by 6 bases, the J end by 8 bases, with 15 bases between. The length of the CDR3 is 13 residues. CDR3 in amino acids: CASSPQGSGTQYF. The CDR3 region has the DNA TGTGCCAGCAGCCCTCAGGGGTCAGGTACGCAGTATTTT.

V usage is TRBV12-3 or TRBV12-4 and J usage is TRBJ2-7; 8 bases fit TRBD1. This CDR3 comprises 16 residues. Unmatched junction bases numbered 11, after V lost 6 bases and J lost 1 base. The CDR3 nucleotides are TGTGCCAGCAGACCCGCGGGACAGGTTGCTTCCTACGAGCAGTACTTC. It specifies CASRPAGQVASYEQYF.

The chain links TRBV10-3 to TRBJ1-1, with TRBD1 matching 7 bases. Trimming at V came to 6 bases and at J to 1 base, leaving 5 bases not matched to a gene. Germline loops: CDR1 ENHRY, CDR2 SYGVKD. The CDR3 covers 14 residues. DNA for the CDR3: TGTGCCATCAGCGGGAGACAGGGGAACACTGAAGCTTTCTTT. Protein sequence: CAISGRQGNTEAFF.

The rearrangement uses TRBV6-1 and TRBJ2-1; D remains ambiguous. The CDR3 runs 14 residues. Trimming stripped 3 bases from V and 2 bases from J, with 8 bases between. Germline CDR1 is MNHNS and CDR2 is SASEGT. CDR3 amino acids: CASSDGPAYNEQFF. The CDR3 DNA reads as TGTGCCAGCAGTGATGGACCGGCCTACAATGAGCAGTTCTTC.

This clonotype was detected only once. The chain recombines TRBV20-1 with TRBJ1-2, with 8 bases matching TRBD1. The germline CDR1 and CDR2 sequences are DFQATT and SNEGSKA (reference sequence). The CDR3 has 12 residues. V gave up 6 bases and J gave up 5 bases; unmatched junction bases: 5. The CDR3 loop reads CSAPDREYGYTF. The CDR3 nucleotides read TGCAGTGCCCCGGACAGGGAGTATGGCTACACCTTC.

The rearrangement joins TRBV14 to TRBJ1-2, with D perhaps matching TRBD1 (6 bases). Per germline, CDR1 SGHDN and CDR2 FVKESK. V dropped 1 base and J dropped 7 bases, with 13 bases sitting between them. The CDR3 consists of 14 residues. The CDR3 region has the DNA TGTGCCAGCAGCCAAGCTGCGGGGGCGCGTGGCTACACCTTC. Translation gives CASSQAAGARGYTF.

The chain couples TRBV6-6 to TRBJ1-1, with D perhaps matching TRBD1 (5 bases). V gave up 0 bases and J gave up 7 bases, with 9 bases separating them. The CDR3 has 13 residues. From germline, CDR1 is MNHNY and CDR2 SVGAGI (reference sequence). The CDR3 loop is CASSYSRQGEAFF. DNA of the CDR3: TGTGCCAGCAGTTACTCGAGGCAGGGTGAAGCTTTCTTT.

This chain links TRBV10-3 with TRBJ2-5; 7 bases match TRBD1. V lost 6 bases, J lost 2 bases, and 3 bases stayed unmatched. Germline assignment: CDR1 ENHRY and CDR2 SYGVKD. CDR3 length: 13 amino acids. The CDR3 is CAIRGQAQETQYF. The CDR3 region has the DNA TGTGCCATCAGAGGACAGGCTCAAGAGACCCAGTACTTC.

This CDR3 reads CSANLRGNTGELFF. The CDR3 DNA follows: TGCAGTGCGAACCTCAGGGGAAACACCGGGGAGCTGTTTTTT. The chain combines TRBV20-1 with TRBJ2-2, with a tentative D call TRBD1 (6 bases). The V end lost 6 bases, the J end lost 2 bases, and 13 bases lay between the germline ends. This CDR3 region has 14 residues. Germline CDR1 is DFQATT and CDR2 is SNEGSKA (reference sequence).

This rearrangement joins TRBV28 to TRBJ1-5; 7 bases are a match to TRBD1. This CDR3 is 18 amino acids long. The V and J ends lost 5 bases and 0 bases, in that order; junction bases with no gene match: 13. CDR1 is MDHEN, CDR2 SYDVKM, per germline. The CDR3 spells CASSRTGGSIYSNQPQHF. CDR3 nucleotide sequence: TGTGCCAGCAGTCGGACAGGTGGTAGCATTTATAGCAATCAGCCCCAGCATTTT.

The chain employs TRBV9 and TRBJ1-4; D not resolved. This CDR3 spans 15 amino acids. Germline V CDR1 and CDR2: SGDLS, YYNGEE. The V gene lost 1 base and the J gene lost 0 bases, with 7 bases spanning the gap. The CDR3 spells CASSVSVSTNEKLFF. CDR3 coding DNA: TGTGCCAGCAGCGTATCGGTTTCAACTAATGAAAAACTGTTTTTT. Full variable domain (missing parts from reference TRBV9 and TRBJ1-4): DSGVTQTPKHLITATGQRVTLRCSPRSGDLSVYWYQQSLDQGLQFLIQYYNGEERAKGNILERFSAQQFPDLHSELNLSSLELGDSALYFCASSVSVSTNEKLFFGSGTQLSVL.

The chain uses TRBV9 and TRBJ2-1; 7 nucleotides line up with TRBD1. After removal of 3 bases from V and 5 bases from J, the junction contained 2 bases not matched to a gene. The CDR3 loop spans 13 amino acids. The germline V gene has CDR1 SGDLS and CDR2 YYNGEE. The CDR3: CASSGGTDNEQFF. As DNA, the CDR3 is TGTGCCAGCAGCGGAGGGACAGACAATGAGCAGTTCTTC.

This clonotype was detected a few times. The chain combines TRBV4-3 with TRBJ2-6; 8 bases are shared with TRBD2. After removal of 1 base from V and 4 bases from J, the junction contained 9 bases not matched to a gene. The CDR3 extends over 18 amino acids. Germline CDR1 is LGHNA and CDR2 is YSLEER. Written as DNA, the CDR3 is TGCGCCAGCAGCCAAGGGGAGCGGGGGATTAGAGGGGCCAACGTCCTGACTTTC. Protein sequence: CASSQGERGIRGANVLTF.

This clonotype has a handful of counts. The chain links TRBV7-2 to TRBJ2-5, with a weak D call TRBD2 (5 bases). This CDR3 has 14 residues. Trimming shortened V by 5 bases and J by 1 base, and 11 bases separated the two germline ends. Germline V gene data show CDR1 as SGHTA and CDR2 as FQGNSA. The CDR3 loop is CASSPQAGQETQYF. DNA for the CDR3: TGTGCCAGCAGCCCCCAGGCGGGCCAAGAGACCCAGTACTTC.